This paragraph reports one T cell receptor (beta chain). Antigen specificity is unknown. This sample is part of a study of blood T cells in healthy people across ages. PCR was performed a second time for roughly 7 to 11 cycles using a sample-barcoded 5' primer and a J-beta primer mix. A template-switch adaptor with 12 random nucleotides tagged each cDNA molecule. TCRdb used MiXCR to reprocess the 5' RACE reads, holding one entry per CDR3 protein. The repertoire holds just over 1 million distinct CDR3 sequences, with under 55% as singletons. This CDR3 has 17 amino acids. CDR1 is LGHDT, CDR2 YNNKEL, per germline (reference sequence). Study findings and constraints: In older individuals, TCR beta diversity per million T cells was lower, falling roughly linearly with age.

Extracted total RNA amounted to at least 5.5 micrograms for each sample. The TCR originated in an older woman in good health. The material sequenced was blood. The V call is TRBV3-1, the J call TRBJ2-4; weak D call: TRBD2 (6 bases). The DNA end is more similar to TRBJ2-7, so the J call may be wrong. This CDR3 reads CASSQENSGRWFAEQYF. The CDR3 coding sequence is TGTGCCAGCAGCCAAGAGAACAGTGGGAGGTGGTTCGCCGAGCAGTACTTC.